The T cell receptor (beta chain) under discussion was sequenced for a study of T cell responses to AZD1222 COVID-19 vaccine. Across the whole study: Pooled samples include second doses given at about 4 or 12 weeks.

This clone came up a few times. Its antigen remains unidentified. Findings and limits, study-wide: Among the donors, most were white British and more were female, and clonal diversity was possibly underestimated.

The CDR3 extends over 11 amino acids. V was shortened by 5 bases and J by 7 bases, with 9 bases between the two germline ends. TCRdb's copy holds only in-frame clones and misses some; the assay was immunoSEQ multiplex PCR. This sample yields about 130,000 clones, of which about 90% are seen a single time; about 2% belongs to the top ten. V gene TRBV12-3 or TRBV12-4 combines with J gene TRBJ2-7; D call uncertain. The clonotype was recovered from an adult in good health. The starting material was peripheral blood, obtained on day 0 of AZD1222 vaccination. CDR3 in amino acids: CASSTTREQYF. The DNA for the CDR3 is TGTGCCAGCAGTACTACACGGGAGCAGTACTTC.